These 7 T cell receptor beta chains were sequenced from one sample in a study of spatial heterogeneity in lung cancer (dated by TCRdb to between 2019 and 2020). The time point label for this specimen denotes: sample taken at primary tumor resection. The library was prepared using 5' RACE. Reads for this sample came from a NextSeq 500. Using fastp at Q25 and MiXCR, TCRdb reprocessed the public reads and kept productive beta chains. One record per CDR3 amino acid sequence lists the most common genes and DNA. The sample table shows more than 65,000 distinct CDR3 sequences, and 7% to 9% are seen once. Jointly, the top ten make up 6.8% of the sample. Here the sequenced sample was PBMCs, taken at surgery. The receptors were sampled from a male donor with early-stage non-small cell lung cancer.

This clonotype has a handful of counts. Here the CDR3 reads CASSMGTGFNEKLFF. The CDR3 region has the DNA TGTGCCAGTAGTATGGGGACAGGGTTTAATGAAAAACTGTTTTTT. This sequence joins TRBV19 and TRBJ1-4, with 9 positions matching TRBD1. Looked up from germline, CDR1 is LNHDA and CDR2 is SQIVND (reference sequence). V shed 3 bases, J shed 4 bases, and the junction held 3 bases outside the gene matches. CDR3 length equals 15 residues. Full variable domain (missing parts from reference TRBV19 and TRBJ1-4): DGGITQSPKYLFRKEGQNVTLSCEQNLNHDAMYWYRQDPGQGLRLIYYSQIVNDFQKGDIAEGYSVSREKKESFPLTVTSAQKNPTAFYLCASSMGTGFNEKLFFGSGTQLSVL.

This chain joins TRBV15 and TRBJ1-1, with D possibly matching TRBD1 (5 bases). V lost 1 base and J 10 bases, leaving 19 bases between the germline ends. Germline CDR1 LNHNV, CDR2 YYDKDF (reference sequence). This CDR3 region has 15 residues. The CDR3 is CATSRGLEQATRAFF. The CDR3, as DNA: TGTGCCACCAGCAGAGGATTGGAACAGGCGACGCGAGCTTTCTTT.

This clonotype came up a few times. This sequence joins TRBV11-2 and TRBJ2-7; D ambiguous. This CDR3 is built from 11 residues. Germline CDR1 and CDR2: SGHAT and FQNNGV. The V end lost 5 bases, the J end lost 3 bases, and 5 bases lay between the germline ends. The CDR3 DNA reads as TGTGCCAGCAGCCTCCACTACGAGCAGTACTTC. This sequence encodes CASSLHYEQYF. Drawing the rest from reference TRBV11-2 and TRBJ2-7, the complete variable domain is EAGVAQSPRYKIIEKRQSVAFWCNPISGHATLYWYQQILGQGPKLLIQFQNNGVVDDSQLPKDRFSAERLKGVDSTLKIQPAKLEDSAVYLCASSLHYEQYFGPGTRLTVT.

This clonotype was found many times. The rearrangement uses TRBV24-1 and TRBJ2-4; D possibly corresponds to TRBD1 (6 bases). V gave up 3 bases and J gave up 5 bases, with 7 bases separating them. CDR1 is KGHDR, CDR2 SFDVKD, per germline. The CDR3 has 13 amino acids. The CDR3 coding sequence is TGTGCCACCAGTGATACAGGGCAAAACATTCAGTACTTC. Its translation is CATSDTGQNIQYF.

This clonotype was counted many times. J is TRBJ2-1 and V is TRBV5-8; 9 bases are a match to TRBD1. CDR1 SGHTS and CDR2 YDEGEE come from the germline V gene. V shed 4 bases and J 8 bases; nucleotides not matched to a gene: 10. The CDR3 has 15 amino acids. For the CDR3, the DNA is TGTGCCAGCAGCCCCGGGACAGGGCCCAGGGATGAGCAGTTCTTC. It encodes CASSPGTGPRDEQFF.

This clonotype was detected many times. The chain couples TRBV12-3 or TRBV12-4 to TRBJ2-7; 8 nucleotides line up with TRBD2. J was trimmed by 3 bases and V by 6 bases; bases with no gene match: 4. The CDR3 is 13 amino acids. The CDR3 spells CASSSGLVYEQYF. In DNA, the CDR3 is TGTGCCAGCAGCTCGGGACTAGTCTACGAGCAGTACTTC.

In this sample, this clonotype turned up a few times. The V gene is TRBV2, the J gene TRBJ2-7, with 16 bases aligning to TRBD2. Germline lookup yields CDR1 SNHLY and CDR2 FYNNEI. Losses at the gene ends were 0 bases for V and 7 bases for J; bases not matched to a gene: 6. The CDR3 is 17 amino acids. The CDR3 protein is CASSEADPGLAGGEQYF. The CDR3 DNA follows: TGTGCCAGCAGTGAAGCGGACCCGGGACTAGCGGGAGGGGAGCAGTACTTC.